These 4 T cell receptor beta chains were sequenced from one sample in a study of blood T cell repertoires in COVID-19. Clones were sequenced by immunoSEQ multiplex PCR, and TCRdb holds only the in-frame ones, with some missing. The sample has just under 150,000 clones; roughly 89% are singletons. Material for sequencing was peripheral blood. These receptors were taken from a woman aged 50 to 65 with active or convalescent COVID-19.

The V gene is TRBV6-4, the J gene TRBJ2-7; D gene ambiguous. V gave up 5 bases and J gave up 4 bases, with 18 bases separating them. Germline V gene sequence: CDR1 MRHNA, CDR2 SNTAGT. CDR3 length equals 15 residues. CDR3 bases: TGTGCCAGCAGTCCCGAGCTAGGAGCTCATTACGAGCAGTACTTC. It specifies CASSPELGAHYEQYF.

The J gene is TRBJ2-5, the V gene TRBV6-4, with 9 bases matching TRBD1. Germline-derived CDR1 and CDR2 are MRHNA and SNTAGT. The CDR3 sequence is 13 residues long. Trimming took 5 bases from V and 3 from J; bases not matched to a gene: 1. CDR3 loop: CASSRDREETQYF. CDR3 bases: TGTGCCAGCAGTCGGGACAGGGAAGAGACCCAGTACTTC.

This chain links TRBV7-2 with TRBJ1-1; D is uncertain. V dropped 2 bases and J dropped 1 base, with 14 bases sitting between them. The CDR3 loop spans 16 amino acids. Germline V gives CDR1 SGHTA, CDR2 FQGNSA. The CDR3 region has the DNA TGTGCCAGCAGCTTAAAACGGACGGCGGGGAACACTGAAGCTTTCTTT. Its protein is CASSLKRTAGNTEAFF. Full variable domain (rest looked up from reference TRBV7-2 and TRBJ1-1): GAGVSQSPSNKVTEKGKDVELRCDPISGHTALYWYRQSLGQGLEFLIYFQGNSAPDKSGLPSDRFSAERTGGSVSTLTIQRTQQEDSAVYLCASSLKRTAGNTEAFFGQGTRLTVV.

CDR3 region: CASSPKGLAGGETQYF. CDR3 coding DNA: TGTGCCAGCTCACCTAAAGGACTAGCGGGAGGAGAGACCCAGTACTTC. The rearrangement joins TRBV18 to TRBJ2-5; TRBD2 aligns across 14 bases. The CDR3 runs 16 residues. The ends lost 3 bases at V and 4 bases at J; junction bases unmatched: 4. Germline values: CDR1 KGHSH, CDR2 LQKENI.